The 23 T cell receptor beta chains below come from one sample, sequenced in a study of blood T cell repertoires in COVID-19 (dated by TCRdb to the early 2020s). Preparation of the library involved the immunoSEQ multiplex PCR assay. Sourced from immuneACCESS, this table was stored by TCRdb with only in-frame sequences that have V and J called. A share of the clones is absent; for the studies checked, an unresolved V gene accounts for under half, and the remainder has no known explanation. The sample table records about 25,000 clones; 83% of these occur just once. The top ten constitute 24% of the sample. Sequencing input: peripheral blood. These receptors were taken from a human donor in a cohort sampled during active COVID-19.

This chain joins TRBV13 and TRBJ2-2; 10 nucleotides align to TRBD2. Germline lookup yields CDR1 PRHDT and CDR2 FYEKMQ (reference sequence). The J segment lost 6 bases and the V segment lost 4 bases, leaving 8 bases of the junction unmatched. The CDR3 spans 16 residues. The CDR3 DNA reads as TGTGCCAGCAGCTCCCCCACGAGCGGGAGGGCCGGGGAGCTGTTTTTT. It is translated as CASSSPTSGRAGELFF. Supplemented by reference TRBV13 and TRBJ2-2, the full variable domain reads AAGVIQSPRHLIKEKRETATLKCYPIPRHDTVYWYQQGPGQDPQFLISFYEKMQSDKGSIPDRFSAQQFSDYHSELNMSSLELGDSALYFCASSSPTSGRAGELFFGEGSRLTVL.

The V gene is TRBV29-1, the J gene TRBJ1-1; a weak D match, TRBD1 (5 bases). The length of the CDR3 is 11 residues. Germline V CDR1 and CDR2: SQVTM, ANQGSEA. Trimming removed 1 base from V and 6 bases from J, with 6 bases in between. CDR3 region: CSVEGTPEAFF. DNA for the CDR3: TGCAGCGTTGAAGGGACACCTGAAGCTTTCTTT.

The V call is TRBV19, the J call TRBJ1-5; a weak D match, TRBD1 (5 bases). V dropped 6 bases and J dropped 4 bases, with 7 bases sitting between them. The germline CDR1 and CDR2 sequences are LNHDA and SQIVND (reference sequence). The CDR3 is 12 amino acids. CDR3 in amino acids: CASRGRNQPQHF. In nucleotides, the CDR3 is TGTGCCAGTAGGGGGCGGAATCAGCCCCAGCATTTT.

The chain links TRBV4-1 to TRBJ2-4; 7 nucleotides match TRBD2. This CDR3 is built from 17 residues. The V gene end was trimmed by 0 bases and the J gene end by 0 bases; junction bases not matched to a gene: 5. CDR1 is MGHRA and CDR2 is YSYEKL in the germline V gene. CDR3 residues: CASSQDGGGGAKNIQYF. As DNA, the CDR3 is TGCGCCAGCAGCCAAGATGGGGGGGGAGGAGCCAAAAACATTCAGTACTTC.

The chain links TRBV27 to TRBJ2-7; D might be TRBD2 (6 bases). Germline CDR1 and CDR2: MNHEY and SMNVEV (reference sequence). The CDR3 is made up of 14 amino acids. The V gene lost 8 bases and the J gene lost 3 bases, with 17 bases spanning the gap. As DNA, the CDR3 is TGTGCCAGCGCCAAGGGACTCCAACACTACGAGCAGTACTTC. Protein sequence: CASAKGLQHYEQYF.

CDR3 sequence: CASREEYQETQYF. CDR3 DNA: TGTGCCAGTCGGGAAGAGTACCAAGAGACCCAGTACTTC. The J gene is TRBJ2-5, the V gene TRBV19; possibly TRBD2 for D (5 bases). The CDR3 spans 13 residues. Germline V gene lookup returns CDR1 LNHDA and CDR2 SQIVND (reference sequence). V was cut by 8 bases and J by 0 bases, with 10 bases left in between.

The rearrangement uses TRBV7-9 and TRBJ2-1, with D perhaps matching TRBD2 (7 bases). The V and J ends lost 1 base and 7 bases respectively, with 14 bases between them. The V gene's germline CDR1 is SEHNR and CDR2 FQNEAQ (reference sequence). The CDR3 consists of 15 residues. The CDR3 region is CASSLEGGPWNEQFF. DNA of the CDR3: TGTGCCAGCAGCTTAGAGGGGGGGCCTTGGAATGAGCAGTTCTTC.

This rearrangement joins TRBV2 to TRBJ1-4, with 9 bases matching TRBD1. This CDR3 has 16 amino acids. V was pared by 3 bases and J by 7 bases, with 9 bases of the junction left unmatched. The germline V gene has CDR1 SNHLY and CDR2 FYNNEI. CDR3 residues: CASSDPDRGEAEKLFF. CDR3 sequence (DNA): TGTGCCAGCAGTGATCCGGACAGGGGAGAGGCTGAAAAACTGTTTTTT. Using reference TRBV2 and TRBJ1-4 for the parts outside the CDR3, the full variable domain is EPEVTQTPSHQVTQMGQEVILRCVPISNHLYFYWYRQILGQKVEFLVSFYNNEISEKSEIFDDQFSVERPDGSNFTLKIRSTKLEDSAMYFCASSDPDRGEAEKLFFGSGTQLSVL.

The chain joins TRBV30 to TRBJ2-6, with TRBD2 as a possible D gene (5 bases). Deletions cut 4 bases from V and 0 bases from J, with 19 bases between. This CDR3 spans 18 amino acids. Germline V gives CDR1 GTSNPN, CDR2 SVGIG (reference sequence). The CDR3 sequence: CAWKLPGKRASGANVLTF. CDR3 DNA sequence: TGTGCCTGGAAGTTACCGGGAAAAAGGGCCTCTGGGGCCAACGTCCTGACTTTC.

The chain is built from TRBV7-2 and TRBJ1-3; D is perhaps TRBD1 (6 bases). V dropped 2 bases and J dropped 4 bases, with 9 bases sitting between them. Germline CDR1 and CDR2: SGHTA and FQGNSA. The CDR3 sequence is 14 residues long. CDR3 in DNA: TGTGCCAGCAGCTTAAGGGGGGGAGGAAACACCATATATTTT. Translated: CASSLRGGGNTIYF. The variable domain in full, completed from reference TRBV7-2 and TRBJ1-3, reads GAGVSQSPSNKVTEKGKDVELRCDPISGHTALYWYRQSLGQGLEFLIYFQGNSAPDKSGLPSDRFSAERTGGSVSTLTIQRTQQEDSAVYLCASSLRGGGNTIYFGEGSWLTVV.

The chain links TRBV28 to TRBJ2-1; TRBD1 matches at 9 bases. This CDR3 has 14 amino acids. The germline V gene encodes CDR1 MDHEN and CDR2 SYDVKM. Trimming at V came to 7 bases and at J to 6 bases, leaving 7 bases not matched to a gene. CDR3 in amino acids: CASIRGTGFNEQFF. The CDR3 nucleotides are TGTGCCAGCATAAGGGGGACAGGGTTCAATGAGCAGTTCTTC.

The chain is built from TRBV24-1 and TRBJ2-7; 9 bases fit TRBD2. CDR1 KGHDR and CDR2 SFDVKD come from the germline V gene. The CDR3 sequence is 16 residues long. The J segment lost 7 bases and the V segment lost 4 bases, leaving 13 bases of the junction unmatched. The DNA of the CDR3 is TGTGCCACCAGTGACCTCGGAATAGCGGGAGAAGAAGAGCAGTACTTC. Its translation: CATSDLGIAGEEEQYF.

The V call is TRBV29-1, the J call TRBJ2-3; TRBD1 is a possible D gene (6 bases). The CDR3 is 14 amino acids. CDR1 and CDR2 from the germline V gene are SQVTM and ANQGSEA. Trimming left V 5 bases short and J 0 bases short, with 12 bases between. The CDR3 DNA sequence: TGCAGCGTTAGACAGGATACTAGCACAGATACGCAGTATTTT. Residues: CSVRQDTSTDTQYF.

The V gene is TRBV5-1, the J gene TRBJ2-3, with 7 bases fitting TRBD1. The V segment lost 4 bases and the J segment 5 bases; nucleotides outside the gene matches: 13. CDR3 size: 16 residues. Germline V lookup: CDR1 SGHRS, CDR2 YFSETQ. The CDR3 DNA is TGCGCCAGCAGCACCCCCCAGGGGGTTGAAGTAGATACGCAGTATTTT. Translated: CASSTPQGVEVDTQYF.

J is TRBJ2-1 and V is TRBV25-1; 7 bases line up with TRBD2. The CDR3 sequence is 13 residues long. The J segment lost 7 bases and the V segment lost 6 bases, leaving 6 bases of the junction unmatched. Germline CDR1 reads MGHDK; CDR2 reads SYGVNS. CDR3 coding DNA: TGTGCCAGCAGCCCAGCGGGACTAAATGAGCAGTTCTTC. This sequence encodes CASSPAGLNEQFF.

V is TRBV11-2 and J is TRBJ1-1; 10 bases are a match to TRBD1. Trimming removed 5 bases from V and 4 bases from J; junction bases left unmatched: 1. Germline V gene sequence: CDR1 SGHAT, CDR2 FQNNGV. The CDR3 consists of 13 residues. CDR3 coding DNA: TGTGCCAGCAGCGGACAGGGGGTCACTGAAGCTTTCTTT. This encodes CASSGQGVTEAFF.

The rearrangement links TRBV29-1 to TRBJ1-4, with 7 positions matching TRBD1. The CDR3 consists of 14 residues. Germline values: CDR1 SQVTM, CDR2 ANQGSEA. Losses at the gene ends were 7 bases for V and 0 bases for J; bases not matched to a gene: 5. CDR3 sequence (DNA): TGCAGCGGTAGACAGGGCTCAACTAATGAAAAACTGTTTTTT. Residues: CSGRQGSTNEKLFF.

The CDR3 coding sequence is TGTGCCAGCAGCCAGGGACAGGGGTCGACTGAAGCTTTCTTT. The encoded protein is CASSQGQGSTEAFF. This chain links TRBV3-1 (or the pseudogene TRBV3-2) with TRBJ1-1, with 10 bases aligning to TRBD1. There are 14 residues in the CDR3. V gave up 3 bases and J gave up 5 bases; unmatched junction bases: 3. Germline CDR1 reads LGHDT; CDR2 reads YNNKEL (reference sequence).

The chain carries TRBV11-1 and TRBJ2-7; 7 bases agree with TRBD2. Germline V gene data show CDR1 as SGHAT and CDR2 as FQDESV (reference sequence). The V and J ends lost 3 bases and 6 bases, in that order; junction bases with no gene match: 8. This CDR3 is built from 14 residues. The CDR3 DNA is TGTGCCAGCAGCTTCCCGGGACTATATTCCGAGCAGTACTTC. It is translated as CASSFPGLYSEQYF.

The V and J genes are TRBV3-1 (or the pseudogene TRBV3-2) and TRBJ1-4; D unclear. From germline, CDR1 is LGHDT and CDR2 YNNKEL (reference sequence). The CDR3 is 15 residues long. V lost 0 bases, J lost 8 bases, and 13 bases lay in between. CDR3 sequence: CASSQEGGLGEKLFF. In nucleotides, the CDR3 is TGTGCCAGCAGCCAAGAAGGCGGGCTGGGCGAAAAACTGTTTTTT.

The chain joins TRBV18 to TRBJ1-4; D unresolved. The CDR3 is 15 amino acids. Germline loops: CDR1 KGHSH, CDR2 LQKENI. Trimming cost V 5 bases and J 3 bases, with 13 bases left between them. CDR3 DNA sequence: TGTGCCAGCTCATCAACACAGTTTCCTAATGAAAAACTGTTTTTT. Encoded protein: CASSSTQFPNEKLFF. Drawing the rest from reference TRBV18 and TRBJ1-4, the complete variable domain is NAGVMQNPRHLVRRRGQEARLRCSPMKGHSHVYWYRQLPEEGLKFMVYLQKENIIDESGMPKERFSAEFPKEGPSILRIQQVVRGDSAAYFCASSSTQFPNEKLFFGSGTQLSVL.

The rearrangement links TRBV4-1 to TRBJ1-2; the D gene is possibly TRBD1 (6 bases). Between the trimmed V and J ends, which lost 0 bases and 4 bases, there was a span of 15 bases. The CDR3 consists of 16 residues. The germline V gene encodes CDR1 MGHRA and CDR2 YSYEKL. CDR3 region: CASSQDQTGSAYGYTF. DNA of the CDR3: TGCGCCAGCAGCCAAGATCAAACAGGGAGCGCCTATGGCTACACCTTC.

This chain uses TRBV7-9 with TRBJ2-7; possible D gene TRBD1, 6 bases. The V end lost 11 bases, the J end lost 7 bases, and 18 bases lay between the germline ends. From germline, CDR1 is SEHNR and CDR2 FQNEAQ (reference sequence). CDR3 length: 12 amino acids. The CDR3 protein is CAAGGISKEQYF. In nucleotides, the CDR3 is TGTGCCGCTGGGGGCATCTCAAAAGAGCAGTACTTC.